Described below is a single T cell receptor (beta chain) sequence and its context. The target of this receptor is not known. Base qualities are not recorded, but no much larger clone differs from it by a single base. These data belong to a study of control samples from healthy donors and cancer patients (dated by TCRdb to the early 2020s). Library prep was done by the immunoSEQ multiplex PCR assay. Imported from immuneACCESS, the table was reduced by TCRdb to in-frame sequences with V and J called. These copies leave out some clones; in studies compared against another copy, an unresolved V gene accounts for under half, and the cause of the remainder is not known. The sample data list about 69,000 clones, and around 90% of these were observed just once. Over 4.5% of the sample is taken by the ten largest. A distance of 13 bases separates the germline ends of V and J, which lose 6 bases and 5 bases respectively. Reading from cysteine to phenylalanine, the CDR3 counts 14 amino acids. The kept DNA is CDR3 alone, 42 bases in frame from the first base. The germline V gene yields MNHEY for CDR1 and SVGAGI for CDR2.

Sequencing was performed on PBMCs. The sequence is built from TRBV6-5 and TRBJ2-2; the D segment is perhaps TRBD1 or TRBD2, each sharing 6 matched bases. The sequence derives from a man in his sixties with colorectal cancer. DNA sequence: TGTGCCAGCAGGGTAGGGGGGTATACCGGGGAGCTGTTTTTT. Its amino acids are CASRVGGYTGELFF.